The clone carrying this T cell receptor beta chain appeared many times. There are 15 residues in the CDR3. Germline CDR1 SGHDT, CDR2 YYEEEE. With 0 bases removed from V and 9 bases from J, the gap between germline ends came to 16 bases. Using its own MiXCR run on the 5' RACE reads, TCRdb lists one record per CDR3 protein. The data hold more than 30,000 distinct CDR3 sequences, with around 7% observed a single time. The sample comes from a study of early T cells in non-severe SARS-CoV-2 infection. About the study: Unsorted whole blood bulk RNA was sequenced, with unpaired chains.

This chain joins TRBV5-6 and TRBJ2-4; D possibly matches TRBD1 or TRBD2 (6 bases each). The sequence was obtained from an adult who was a healthcare worker with PCR-confirmed SARS-CoV-2 infection or an uninfected control (not recorded which). The source material was whole blood, sampled at baseline. CDR3 loop: CASSLEGRGGGIQYF. The CDR3 region has the DNA TGTGCCAGCAGCTTGGAGGGCAGGGGAGGTGGCATTCAGTACTTC.